Each of the 16 T cell receptor beta chains below was sequenced from the same sample in a study of T cell responses to AZD1222 COVID-19 vaccine. The method was immunoSEQ multiplex PCR; TCRdb's version includes in-frame clones alone and lacks a portion of them. Here the sample spans approximately 150,000 clones, around 90% being singletons. The sample was peripheral blood, taken on day 0 of AZD1222 vaccination. The receptors originated from an adult in good health.

The V and J genes are TRBV30 and TRBJ2-7; tentative D call: TRBD1 (6 bases). Trimming stripped 3 bases from V and 4 bases from J, with 16 bases between. Germline V gene lookup returns CDR1 GTSNPN and CDR2 SVGIG (reference sequence). The CDR3 consists of 14 residues. CDR3 DNA: TGTGCCTGGAGCCCCTGGGGCAGGGGTTACGAGCAGTACTTC. Translated, it gives CAWSPWGRGYEQYF. Full variable domain (rest looked up from reference TRBV30 and TRBJ2-7): SQTIHQWPATLVQPVGSPLSLECTVEGTSNPNLYWYRQAAGRGLQLLFYSVGIGQISSEVPQNLSASRPQDRQFILSSKKLLLSDSGFYLCAWSPWGRGYEQYFGPGTRLTVT.

Only one count was recorded for this clone. V and J are TRBV6-5 and TRBJ1-2, with TRBD1 as a possible D gene (6 bases). The CDR3 has 14 residues. Germline loops: CDR1 MNHEY, CDR2 SVGAGI. Trimming left V 7 bases short and J 3 bases short, with 15 bases between. CDR3 bases: TGTGCCAGCACTCGGCAGGGGTGGGACTATGGCTACACCTTC. Translation gives CASTRQGWDYGYTF.

V usage is TRBV5-1 and J usage is TRBJ2-7; a weak D match, TRBD1 (5 bases). The V gene's germline CDR1 is SGHRS and CDR2 YFSETQ. CDR3 length equals 13 residues. Trimming cost V 4 bases and J 1 base, with 9 bases left between them. CDR3 sequence (DNA): TGCGCCAGCAGCCCGGACACTTCCTACGAGCAGTACTTC. This encodes CASSPDTSYEQYF.

The J gene is TRBJ2-5, the V gene TRBV7-7, with TRBD2 matching 8 bases. This CDR3 contains 15 residues. Unmatched junction bases numbered 8, after V lost 5 bases and J lost 3 bases. The germline CDR1 and CDR2 sequences are SSHAT and FNYEAQ (reference sequence). The CDR3 protein is CASSRAGGSEETQYF. The CDR3 region has the DNA TGTGCCAGCAGCCGGGCGGGGGGCAGCGAAGAGACCCAGTACTTC. The full variable domain, with the rest looked up from reference TRBV7-7 and TRBJ2-5, is GAGVSQSPRYKVTKRGQDVTLRCDPISSHATLYWYQQALGQGPEFLTYFNYEAQPDKSGLPSDRFSAERPEGSISTLTIQRTEQRDSAMYRCASSRAGGSEETQYFGPGTRLLVL.

This clone was counted a few times. The chain has TRBV7-2 and TRBJ1-6; perhaps TRBD1 as D (5 bases). The CDR3 contains 16 residues. Trimming stripped 7 bases from V and 9 bases from J, with 22 bases between. Germline V lookup: CDR1 SGHTA, CDR2 FQGNSA. CDR3 nucleotide sequence: TGTGCCAGCACCCTTTTTGAGGGGTTTGGAAGTTCACCCCTCCACTTT. Amino acid sequence: CASTLFEGFGSSPLHF.

The CDR3, as DNA: TGTGCCAGCAGCCGGATGGTCTACGAGCAGTACTTC. This sequence encodes CASSRMVYEQYF. The chain employs TRBV6-2 or TRBV6-3 and TRBJ2-7, with D uncertain. The V end lost 6 bases, the J end lost 3 bases, and 9 bases lay between the germline ends. The germline gives CDR1 MNHEY, CDR2 SVGEGT. This CDR3 spans 12 amino acids.

The chain combines TRBV7-9 with TRBJ2-7; D remains ambiguous. The germline gives CDR1 SEHNR, CDR2 FQNEAQ (reference sequence). The CDR3 contains 13 residues. Trimming pared 3 bases from V and 2 bases from J, leaving 8 bases between. The CDR3 DNA is TGTGCCAGCAGCTTGGACGCCACCTACGAGCAGTACTTC. Translation: CASSLDATYEQYF. The variable domain in full, completed from reference TRBV7-9 and TRBJ2-7, reads DTGVSQNPRHKITKRGQNVTFRCDPISEHNRLYWYRQTLGQGPEFLTYFQNEAQLEKSRLLSDRFSAERPKGSFSTLEIQRTEQGDSAMYLCASSLDATYEQYFGPGTRLTVT.

This clone was counted between two and nine times. The chain has TRBV2 and TRBJ2-7; 8 positions agree with TRBD2. In germline, CDR1 is SNHLY, CDR2 FYNNEI. The V and J ends lost 3 bases and 5 bases, in that order; junction bases with no gene match: 9. The CDR3 consists of 15 residues. The CDR3 nucleotides read TGTGCCAGCAGTGACTCAGCGGGAGTCGGGAACGAGCAGTACTTC. This encodes CASSDSAGVGNEQYF.

The table lists this clone with a count of one. This sequence joins TRBV4-2 and TRBJ1-2, with a weak D call TRBD1 (5 bases). The CDR3 loop spans 18 amino acids. Trimming removed 4 bases at V and 2 bases at J, with 23 bases between. Germline CDR1 and CDR2: LGHNA and YNFKEQ. DNA for the CDR3: TGTGCCAGCAGCCCCCCCCTTGGGGACGGAGGCCTGAACTATGGCTACACCTTC. Protein product: CASSPPLGDGGLNYGYTF.

Worth noting for this clone: The junction departs from the called germline gene at one end, perhaps through a read error. The chain is built from TRBV5-1 and TRBJ2-1; no reliable D call. The CDR3 extends over 15 amino acids. Looked up from germline, CDR1 is SGHRS and CDR2 is YFSETQ. The CDR3 region has the DNA TGCGCCAGCAGCTTGGGTGTAGTCTTTTACACTGAGCAGTTCTTC. Residues: CASSLGVVFYTEQFF.

This chain joins TRBV6-5 and TRBJ1-6; no firm D call. CDR3 length: 14 amino acids. Trimming stripped 7 bases from V and 0 bases from J, with 7 bases between. Germline values: CDR1 MNHEY, CDR2 SVGAGI. The CDR3 DNA reads as TGTGCCAGCAAGGCCGGCTCCTATAATTCACCCCTCCACTTT. It specifies CASKAGSYNSPLHF.

This rearrangement joins TRBV2 to TRBJ2-7; no definite D call. The germline V and J ends were trimmed by 6 bases and 6 bases, with 12 bases remaining between them. Germline V gene data show CDR1 as SNHLY and CDR2 as FYNNEI. The CDR3 loop spans 12 amino acids. CDR3 sequence: CASSDLAGEQYF. CDR3 DNA: TGTGCCAGCAGCGACTTAGCTGGCGAGCAGTACTTC.

This chain joins TRBV3-1 (or the pseudogene TRBV3-2) and TRBJ1-3; no clear D gene. Trimming cost V 1 base and J 3 bases, with 10 bases left between them. CDR1 is LGHDT and CDR2 is YNNKEL in the germline V gene (reference sequence). This CDR3 is built from 15 residues. This CDR3 is CASSQAFGGGNTIYF. The CDR3 DNA sequence: TGTGCCAGCAGCCAAGCATTCGGCGGTGGAAACACCATATATTTT.

V usage is TRBV7-9 and J usage is TRBJ2-5, with a possible D match to TRBD2 (6 bases). Germline lookup yields CDR1 SEHNR and CDR2 FQNEAQ (reference sequence). Between the trimmed V and J ends, which lost 1 base and 2 bases, there was a span of 11 bases. The CDR3 consists of 15 residues. CDR3 region: CASSLVGGIQETQYF. In nucleotides, the CDR3 is TGTGCCAGCAGCTTAGTCGGCGGGATTCAAGAGACCCAGTACTTC.

The chain couples TRBV5-1 to TRBJ1-2; D uncertain. Per germline, CDR1 SGHRS and CDR2 YFSETQ. V shed 1 base and J shed 3 bases, with 7 bases lying between them. The CDR3 is 13 residues long. CDR3 sequence reads: CASSLSPDYGYTF. CDR3 sequence (DNA): TGCGCCAGCAGCTTGAGCCCTGACTATGGCTACACCTTC.

V and J are TRBV28 and TRBJ1-1, with D perhaps matching TRBD1 (6 bases). Germline CDR1 MDHEN, CDR2 SYDVKM. V lost 6 bases to trimming and J lost 3 bases, with 17 bases between them. This CDR3 contains 15 residues. CDR3 residues: CASRGAAESDTEAFF. In DNA form, the CDR3 reads TGTGCCAGCAGGGGGGCGGCGGAGAGTGACACTGAAGCTTTCTTT.